This T cell receptor beta chain was sequenced during a study of cytomegalovirus exposure and HLA in healthy donors. Turning to the study itself: Just over 80% of a few hundred genotyped donors fell in the Caucasian-associated ancestry cluster.

V shed 1 base and J shed 3 bases, with 14 bases lying between them. Per germline, CDR1 SGHDT and CDR2 YYEEEE. CDR3 length equals 16 residues. General observations from the study: TCR beta V segments were, for the most part, productive about 87% or about 30% of the time in an earlier analysis.

This PCR relied on a set of 60 Vbeta primers and 13 Jbeta primers. Repertoires were generated with immunoSEQ multiplex PCR, while TCRdb's copy carries only in-frame clones and drops some. This sample carries roughly 160,000 clones, about 82% of them seen once, and the ten largest clones take approximately 7%. With regard to this clone: Its antigen is not known.

The sequence was obtained from a woman between 25 and 40 years old in good health and CMV-seropositive. This sequence joins TRBV5-6 and TRBJ1-5, with D maybe TRBD1 (5 bases). The sequenced sample consisted of PBMCs. CDR3 DNA: TGTGCCAGCAGCTTGATGGGTGACAGCATCAATCAGCCCCAGCATTTT. Translated: CASSLMGDSINQPQHF.